One and the same sample provided the 22 T cell receptor beta chains below, sequenced in a study of CD8 T cells in ankylosing spondylitis. Study-wide results and limits: Ankylosing spondylitis blood seemed to carry a telltale TCR beta motif made of fewer than ten highly homologous variants.

TCRdb re-analysed the 5' RACE reads in MiXCR, keeping a single row per CDR3 protein. The table records approximately 500,000 distinct CDR3 sequences, approximately 12% of them present only once. Their target antigens are unknown. The specimen sequenced was blood, either unsorted or a sorted T cell fraction (not recorded which). These receptors were obtained from a male donor with ankylosing spondylitis.

Only a few counts were recorded for this clonotype. The CDR3 nucleotides are TGTGCCAGCAGCTTCGGGGGGGCGCTTGGAAACACCATATATTTT. It codes for CASSFGGALGNTIYF. This chain uses TRBV7-2 with TRBJ1-3, with D tentatively TRBD1 (6 bases). Trimming left V 3 bases short and J 3 bases short, with 12 bases between. Looked up from germline, CDR1 is SGHTA and CDR2 is FQGNSA. This CDR3 region has 15 residues.

The genes are TRBV24-1 and TRBJ1-1, with 7 nucleotides matching TRBD1. The V gene end was trimmed by 5 bases and the J gene end by 1 base; junction bases not matched to a gene: 6. The CDR3 has 15 amino acids. Germline V gives CDR1 KGHDR, CDR2 SFDVKD. CDR3 nucleotide sequence: TGTGCCACCAGTGGACCCGGGACAGAGAACACTGAAGCTTTCTTT. Translation: CATSGPGTENTEAFF.

In its sample, this clonotype ranks as medium-sized (0.01 to 0.1%). This chain links TRBV28 with TRBJ2-2, with 7 bases identical to TRBD2. CDR1 MDHEN and CDR2 SYDVKM come from the germline V gene. V gave up 5 bases and J gave up 4 bases; unmatched junction bases: 4. The CDR3 is 14 residues long. CDR3 DNA sequence: TGTGCCAGCAGTATTACTAGCGCCACCGGGGAGCTGTTTTTT. Encoded protein: CASSITSATGELFF. Drawing the rest from reference TRBV28 and TRBJ2-2, the complete variable domain is DVKVTQSSRYLVKRTGEKVFLECVQDMDHENMFWYRQDPGLGLRLIYFSYDVKMKEKGDIPEGYSVSREKKERFSLILESASTNQTSMYLCASSITSATGELFFGEGSRLTVL.

V is TRBV24-1 and J is TRBJ2-1; 9 bases fit TRBD1. This CDR3 has 16 residues. V gave up 3 bases and J gave up 6 bases; unmatched junction bases: 8. The germline CDR1 and CDR2 sequences are KGHDR and SFDVKD. The CDR3 reads CATSDTGTGLLNEQFF. CDR3 coding DNA: TGTGCCACCAGTGATACCGGGACAGGGCTGCTCAATGAGCAGTTCTTC.

The chain uses TRBV25-1 and TRBJ1-2, with 10 bases fitting TRBD1. The CDR3 has 14 amino acids. J gave up 2 bases and V 3 bases, and 0 bases lay outside the gene matches. The germline V gene encodes CDR1 MGHDK and CDR2 SYGVNS. CDR3 nucleotide sequence: TGTGCCAGCAGTGAGACAGGGGGCAACTATGGCTACACCTTC. Protein sequence: CASSETGGNYGYTF.

CDR3 sequence (DNA): TGTGCCAGCACCTCCCTTGAGACTTCGGAGAACACCGGGGAGCTGTTTTTT. This sequence encodes CASTSLETSENTGELFF. The rearrangement uses TRBV12-3 or TRBV12-4 and TRBJ2-2; D is undetermined. The ends were cut back, 7 bases at V and 1 base at J, with 19 bases in the middle. This CDR3 comprises 17 residues.

V and J are TRBV20-1 and TRBJ1-5, with D hard to call. The V end lost 1 base, the J end lost 4 bases, and 14 bases lay between the germline ends. Germline loops: CDR1 DFQATT, CDR2 SNEGSKA (reference sequence). The length of the CDR3 is 15 residues. The CDR3 loop is CSARAPWQDNQPQHF. The DNA of the CDR3 is TGCAGTGCTAGAGCCCCGTGGCAGGATAATCAGCCCCAGCATTTT.

This clonotype was counted between two and nine times. The rearrangement links TRBV21-1 to TRBJ2-1. TRBV21-1 is shown as a pseudogene. CDR3 size: 14 residues. CDR3 residues: CASSKSGSFNEQFF. The CDR3 coding sequence is TGTGCCAGCAGCAAAAGCGGGAGTTTCAATGAGCAGTTCTTC.

V and J are TRBV11-2 and TRBJ2-1; 11 nucleotides align to TRBD2. The ends lost 6 bases at V and 7 bases at J; junction bases unmatched: 20. Germline V lookup: CDR1 SGHAT, CDR2 FQNNGV. This CDR3 comprises 19 residues. CDR3 sequence: CASRRDLLGPSGRFNEQFF. The CDR3 DNA reads as TGTGCCAGCAGACGAGACCTATTGGGGCCTAGCGGGAGGTTTAATGAGCAGTTCTTC. Full variable domain (remainder filled in from reference TRBV11-2 and TRBJ2-1): EAGVAQSPRYKIIEKRQSVAFWCNPISGHATLYWYQQILGQGPKLLIQFQNNGVVDDSQLPKDRFSAERLKGVDSTLKIQPAKLEDSAVYLCASRRDLLGPSGRFNEQFFGPGTRLTVL.

The rearrangement joins TRBV7-9 to TRBJ1-1; 8 bases line up with TRBD1. Germline-derived CDR1 and CDR2 are SEHNR and FQNEAQ (reference sequence). V dropped 5 bases and J dropped 6; count of bases not matched to a gene: 8. CDR3 length: 14 amino acids. The CDR3 loop reads CASSVQTGAAEAFF. The CDR3 DNA reads as TGTGCCAGCAGCGTTCAGACAGGGGCTGCTGAAGCTTTCTTT.

The chain has TRBV7-8 and TRBJ1-2; D unclear. Germline V lookup: CDR1 SGHVS, CDR2 FQNEAQ. V dropped 5 bases and J dropped 4 bases, with 14 bases sitting between them. This CDR3 has 14 amino acids. CDR3 DNA: TGTGCCAGCAGCCCCCGAGGAGCTGTCTATGGCTACACCTTC. Residues: CASSPRGAVYGYTF.

This clonotype came up a few times. This chain connects TRBV10-3 to TRBJ2-5, with a tentative D call TRBD2 (6 bases). The CDR3 totals 14 residues. V dropped 6 bases and J dropped 4 bases, with 15 bases sitting between them. Germline CDR1 is ENHRY and CDR2 is SYGVKD. The chain's CDR3 is CAIRPGSSGETQYF. The CDR3 bases are TGTGCCATCAGGCCCGGGAGTTCGGGAGAGACCCAGTACTTC.

This clonotype was counted at least ten times. The CDR3 nucleotides read TGCGCCAGCAGTTTAACTAGCTCTGGGGCCAACGTCCTGACTTTC. Protein sequence: CASSLTSSGANVLTF. This chain uses TRBV5-1 with TRBJ2-6; possible D gene TRBD2, 5 bases. The V gene lost 5 bases and the J gene lost 0 bases, with 9 bases spanning the gap. The CDR3 runs to 15 residues. Germline CDR1 SGHRS, CDR2 YFSETQ.

The chain employs TRBV3-1 and TRBJ2-1; the D is unclear. V was trimmed by 4 bases and J by 6 bases, leaving 13 bases between them. Germline V gene lookup returns CDR1 LGHDT and CDR2 YNNKEL (reference sequence). CDR3 length: 14 amino acids. The CDR3 nucleotides are TGTGCCAGCAGCCCCGGTTTCTCCCCCAATGAGCAGTTCTTC. This encodes CASSPGFSPNEQFF.

This chain connects TRBV13 to TRBJ2-7, with D maybe TRBD2 (7 bases). Trimming left V 6 bases short and J 3 bases short, with 15 bases between. The CDR3 loop spans 14 amino acids. The germline CDR1 and CDR2 sequences are PRHDT and FYEKMQ (reference sequence). The CDR3 here is CASRKGGAHYEQYF. In DNA form, the CDR3 reads TGTGCCAGCAGGAAGGGGGGGGCCCACTACGAGCAGTACTTC.

This clonotype was seen a few times. V is TRBV20-1 and J is TRBJ2-1; 11 bases are shared with TRBD2. Unmatched junction bases numbered 10, after V lost 4 bases and J lost 11 bases. Germline V gene data show CDR1 as DFQATT and CDR2 as SNEGSKA (reference sequence). The CDR3 sequence is 14 residues long. In DNA, the CDR3 is TGCAGTGCTACCCCGGGACTAGCGGAATTTAAGCAGTTCTTC. This codes for CSATPGLAEFKQFF.

This clonotype occurred many times. The V call is TRBV7-2, the J call TRBJ1-5; D not certain. Germline CDR1 and CDR2: SGHTA and FQGNSA. With 2 bases removed from V and 7 bases from J, the gap between germline ends came to 12 bases. The CDR3 runs to 14 residues. CDR3 sequence reads: CASSLNPGFQPQHF. The CDR3 nucleotides read TGTGCCAGCAGCTTAAACCCGGGGTTCCAGCCCCAGCATTTT.

CDR3 coding DNA: TGCGCCAGCAGCTTAACAGGGGACCTCTCCTACAATGAGCAGTTCTTC. Translation: CASSLTGDLSYNEQFF. The chain links TRBV5-1 to TRBJ2-1, with 7 bases aligning to TRBD1. The CDR3 covers 16 residues. Germline V gene lookup returns CDR1 SGHRS and CDR2 YFSETQ. V shed 2 bases and J 0 bases; nucleotides not matched to a gene: 5. Supplemented by reference TRBV5-1 and TRBJ2-1, the full variable domain reads KAGVTQTPRYLIKTRGQQVTLSCSPISGHRSVSWYQQTPGQGLQFLFEYFSETQRNKGNFPGRFSGRQFSNSRSEMNVSTLELGDSALYLCASSLTGDLSYNEQFFGPGTRLTVL.

This clonotype was observed a handful of times. This rearrangement joins TRBV6-5 to TRBJ1-4; TRBD1 is a possible D gene (6 bases). CDR3 length: 14 amino acids. Trimming removed 4 bases at V and 8 bases at J, with 14 bases between. Germline CDR1 reads MNHEY; CDR2 reads SVGAGI. The CDR3 nucleotides are TGTGCCAGCAGTTGGGCAGGGGAAGGGGAAAAACTGTTTTTT. Amino acids: CASSWAGEGEKLFF.

A few counts support this clonotype. A single base separates this from a much larger clone, so it may be a read error. The rearrangement uses TRBV7-8 and TRBJ1-1; 8 positions match TRBD1. V gave up 4 bases and J gave up 0 bases; unmatched junction bases: 4. The length of the CDR3 is 15 residues. CDR1 SGHVS and CDR2 FQNEAQ come from the germline V gene. The chain's CDR3 is CASSWETGVNTEAFF. The CDR3 DNA reads TGTGCCAGCAGCTGGGAGACAGGGGTGAACACTGAAGCTTTCTTT.

This chain connects TRBV5-1 to TRBJ1-1; possible D gene TRBD1, 6 bases. Germline values: CDR1 SGHRS, CDR2 YFSETQ. Trimming shortened V by 1 base and J by 8 bases, and 18 bases separated the two germline ends. The CDR3 totals 15 residues. The CDR3 reads CASSLYPGQKIEAFF. CDR3 in DNA: TGCGCCAGCAGCTTGTATCCGGGACAAAAGATAGAAGCTTTCTTT.

This chain links TRBV5-1 with TRBJ2-7; D not resolved. The ends were cut back, 0 bases at V and 2 bases at J, with 18 bases in the middle. CDR1 SGHRS and CDR2 YFSETQ come from the germline V gene. CDR3 length equals 17 residues. In DNA form, the CDR3 reads TGCGCCAGCAGCTTGGGCGTTCGGAGTTTTTATCCCTACGAGCAGTACGTC. This codes for CASSLGVRSFYPYEQYV.